This TCR beta chain comes out of a study of CD8 T cells in Susac syndrome. Findings and caveats of the study: The study's TCR sequencing and HLA analysis covered a relatively small number of individuals, and the study acknowledged this.

V was trimmed by 1 base and J by 0 bases, leaving 10 bases between them. The CDR3 length is 16 residues. Germline V gene sequence: CDR1 PRHDT, CDR2 FYEKMQ (reference sequence). Comment on this clonotype: Its specificity is not known.

From blood CD8+ and CD4+ T cells, TCR beta sequences were generated. Bulk CD8+ and CD4+ cells came from magnetic negative isolation; CD8+ TEMRA by FACS. cDNA came from about 0.5 to 1 ug RNA primed by random hexamers. Amplification of the TCR beta CDR3 was carried out by immunoSEQ multiplex PCR, which spanned a total of 54 Vbeta and 13 Jbeta segments. MiXCR, run by TCRdb on the immunoSEQ multiplex PCR reads, gives a single entry per CDR3 protein. The data contain 25,000 to 30,000 distinct CDR3 sequences, 94% of them singletons. The TCR sequence derives from a human donor in good health. The sample consisted of CD8+ T cells from PBMCs. V is TRBV13 and J is TRBJ1-3; no firm D call. CDR3: CASSLEGDTSGNTIYF. As DNA, the CDR3 is TGTGCCAGCAGCTTAGAGGGAGACACCTCTGGAAACACCATATATTTT.